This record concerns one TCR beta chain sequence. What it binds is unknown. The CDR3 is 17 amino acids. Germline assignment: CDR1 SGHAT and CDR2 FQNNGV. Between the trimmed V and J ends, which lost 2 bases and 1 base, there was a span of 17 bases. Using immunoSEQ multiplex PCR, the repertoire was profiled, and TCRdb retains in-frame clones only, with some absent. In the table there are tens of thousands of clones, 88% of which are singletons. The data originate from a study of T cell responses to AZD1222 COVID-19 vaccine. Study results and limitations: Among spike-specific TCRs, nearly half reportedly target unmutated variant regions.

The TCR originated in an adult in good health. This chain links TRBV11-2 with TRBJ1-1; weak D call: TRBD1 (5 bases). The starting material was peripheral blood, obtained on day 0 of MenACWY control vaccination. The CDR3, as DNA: TGTGCCAGCAGCTTATCCGGGGGACGCCATCAGAACACTGAAGCTTTCTTT. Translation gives CASSLSGGRHQNTEAFF.